This T cell receptor beta chain was sequenced during a study of T cells after yellow fever vaccination (dated by TCRdb to about 2019). In terms of the full investigation: Libraries from fractions with low cell numbers were prepared with the SMART-Seq v4 Ultra Low Input RNA kit. Bulk TCR alpha and beta repertoires were sequenced longitudinally to track T-cell clones before and after primary and booster YFV17D yellow fever vaccination. Two healthy male donors, one aged 18 to 30 and one aged 30 to 40 years, were included in the cohort. Blood was collected at multiple timepoints before and after primary and secondary immunization, and bulk PBMC replicates and cell subsets were isolated. General findings and caveats noted by the study authors: Compared with the primary T-cell response, the secondary T-cell response was faster but weaker, reaching its peak on day 5 rather than on day 15. Only two donors were included in the study, so the extent to which the findings can be generalized is limited. A small fraction of clonotypes showed up in both the CD4 and CD8 compartments, probably as a result of convergent recombination. After the booster, most clones that had expanded after primary vaccination were detected again (roughly 95% of CD4 and roughly nine tenths of CD8), suggesting broad maintenance of memory. Because abundant contaminating clonotypes from the bulk population could be contained in FACS-sorted repertoires, computational filtering was required.

This clonotype appeared many times. The antigen this receptor binds is unknown. No base quality information exists; no much larger clone differs at one position. The data were produced on an Illumina NovaSeq 6000. TCR cDNA was synthesized by 5'RACE template switching, which introduced a universal primer site and unique molecular identifiers. Priming for cDNA synthesis came from both the TCR alpha and TCR beta constant segments. Library amplification used two PCR steps, and the second PCR step added sample barcodes and sequencing adapters. Libraries were sequenced on Illumina HiSeq 2500 (2x100 bp) or NovaSeq (2x150 bp). The published analysis was carried out like this. Demultiplexing of reads and collapsing into UMI consensus sequences were performed with MIGEC, and V(D)J alignment was carried out with MiXCR. Clonotypes responding to the vaccine were identified with edgeR on replicate PBMC samples, with the criteria of FDR below 0.01 and a log2 fold change above 5 up to day 15. Bulk clonotypes were assigned CD4 or CD8 identity according to which sequenced CD4 or CD8 repertoire held them at higher abundance. Using fastp at Q25 and MiXCR, TCRdb reprocessed the public reads and kept productive beta chains. All rows with the same CDR3 protein become a single entry with the most common DNA and genes. The V and J calls here are based on TCRdb, not the publication. This sample comprises a few hundred thousand distinct CDR3 sequences, roughly 3.5% of them detected only once. The top ten clonotypes cover 20% to 30% of the sample.

The treatment or condition label, read with the paper, signifies: live attenuated yellow fever vaccine strain. At each blood-draw timepoint, two biological replicates of bulk PBMCs were obtained. A standard Ficoll-Paque protocol was used to isolate PBMCs from peripheral blood. TriZol was used to extract RNA from bulk PBMCs, from CD4 and CD8 fractions, and from dextramer-positive and dextramer-negative fractions. The sample in question was PBMCs, obtained on the day of the yellow fever booster vaccination. The clonotype originates from a young man who received the YFV17D yellow fever vaccine.

The nucleotides are TGTGCCAGTAGCGTCGGGGAGAACACTGAAGCTTTCTTT. Protein translation: CASSVGENTEAFF. The chain is encoded by TRBV19 joined to TRBJ1-1; the D gene remains uncertain. The CDR3 runs 13 residues from the cysteine to the phenylalanine. The DNA shown is the 39-base CDR3, in frame from base 1. Based on the germline V gene (reference sequence), the CDR1 and CDR2 sequences are LNHDA and SQIVND. The V and J ends are trimmed by 6 bases and 1 base, leaving 9 bases between them.